Included here is one TCR beta chain sequence, with context. What it recognizes is unknown. The method was immunoSEQ multiplex PCR; TCRdb's version includes in-frame clones alone and lacks a portion of them. Among roughly 120,000 clones, around 90% were seen once, and the ten largest hold roughly 4.4%. This sample was included in a study of T cell responses to AZD1222 COVID-19 vaccine. Whole-study results and caveats: Among the donors, most were white British and more were female, and clonal diversity was possibly underestimated. Unmutated variant regions reportedly attract nearly half of all spike-specific TCRs. Only six or seven AZD1222 recipients tested seropositive at baseline.

The CDR3 loop spans 15 amino acids. The ends were cut back, 4 bases at V and 1 base at J, with 14 bases in the middle. CDR1 is SGDLS and CDR2 is YYNGEE in the germline V gene. This specimen consisted of peripheral blood, obtained on day 0 of AZD1222 vaccination. The chain couples TRBV9 to TRBJ2-5; D may be TRBD2 (6 bases). The clonotype comes from an adult in good health. The DNA of the CDR3 is TGTGCCAGCAGCCCTTATGGCGGGGTCCAAGAGACCCAGTACTTC. It encodes CASSPYGGVQETQYF.